The clone carrying this T cell receptor (beta chain) was seen once. The antigen is unknown. Sequence at one end of the junction differs from germline and may be a read error. Documented time point: persistent/refractory GD, antithyroid drugs over 5 years with positive TRAb. Isolated PBMC RNA provided the starting material for the TCR library. Nine milliliters of peripheral blood went into EDTA tubes. The data were obtained in a study of regulatory T cells in long-lasting Graves disease. Across the whole study: The definition of persistent Graves' disease was over 5 years of antithyroid drugs with positive TSH receptor antibodies.

This CDR3 spans 14 amino acids. The germline V gene encodes CDR1 SEHNR and CDR2 FQNEAQ (reference sequence). Findings and caveats of the study: Graves' patients with persistent disease showed TCR diversity lower than patients newly diagnosed. Sharing of public clonotypes was greater in persistent patients (roughly 2,900) than in new patients (about 970).

Library construction for TCR beta used iRepertoire HTBI primers and Arm-PCR of CDR3 regions. TCRdb re-called the multiplex PCR reads with MiXCR, one entry per CDR3 protein. The sample has a few hundred thousand distinct CDR3 sequences, 23% seen once; the top ten hold about 27%. The chain employs TRBV7-9 and TRBJ1-2; the D is unclear. The receptor's source is a female donor with Graves disease. The sample was peripheral blood mononuclear cells (PBMCs), taken when the disease was refractory, from a patient treated with antithyroid drugs. The CDR3 is CASSLGSADYGYTF. In DNA, the CDR3 is TGTGCCAGCAGCTTGGGTTCAGCTGACTATGGCTACACTTTC.